A selection of T cell receptor beta chains follows, all from one sample in a study of technical replicates of blood from a handful of donors. TCRdb's copy holds only in-frame clones and misses some; the assay was immunoSEQ multiplex PCR. This table has some 58,000 clones, around 95% appearing once. The sequenced sample consisted of T cells isolated from PBMCs. All receptors come from a human donor in good health. Each CDR3 is given with its conserved first and last residue. Each record gives: CDR3 DNA, CDR3 protein, clone size, V gene, D gene, J gene. D genes are given only for firm matches. Rows may omit the clone size; those that give it use once, few, many or a size class.

TGCAGCGCTCTTACCGGACAGGGGATTGGCGAGCAGTACTTC	CSALTGQGIGEQYF	-	TRBV29-1	TRBD1	TRBJ2-7
TGTGCCAGCAGCCCACTTCAGGGGGCGAGAGCTTTCTTT	CASSPLQGARAFF	-	TRBV14	TRBD1	TRBJ1-1
TGTGCCAGCAGCTTTGGACAGGGGAGAGATTATGGCTACACCTTC	CASSFGQGRDYGYTF	-	TRBV5-6	TRBD1	TRBJ1-2
TGTGCCATCAGTGAAAGTGGGACTAGCGGGATAGCTTTCTTC	CAISESGTSGIAFF	-	TRBV10-3	TRBD2	TRBJ2-1
TGTGCCAGCAGCTTAGTTGCGGGTATGAACACTGAAGCTTTCTTT	CASSLVAGMNTEAFF	few	TRBV7-9	-	TRBJ1-1
TGTGCCAGCGGCATGGGCCCAAGTAATCAGCCCCAGCATTTT	CASGMGPSNQPQHF	-	TRBV9	-	TRBJ1-5
TGTGCCAGCAGTTACGGGGGAGGCGGACAGCCCCAGCATTTT	CASSYGGGGQPQHF	-	TRBV6-5	-	TRBJ1-5
TGTGCCAGCAGCCCGTCCGGGACAGGGGACACTGAAGCTTTCTTT	CASSPSGTGDTEAFF	few	TRBV7-3	TRBD1	TRBJ1-1
TGCGCCAGCCATACCGCTGGACAGGGGCAGAATCAGCCCCAGCATTTT	CASHTAGQGQNQPQHF	-	TRBV23-1	TRBD1	TRBJ1-5
TGTGCCAGCAGTTATCGGTCGGCGGGTACCTCCTACGAGCAGTACTTC	CASSYRSAGTSYEQYF	-	TRBV28	-	TRBJ2-7
TGTGCCAGCAGCTTGCTTCCCGAGGACAGCCGGTCAAAACTGTTTTTT	CASSLLPEDSRSKLFF	-	TRBV5-5	-	TRBJ1-4
TGTGCCAGCAGCTTAGGACGGGACAGGGATTTACTAGTCATCTACGAGCAGTACTTC	CASSLGRDRDLLVIYEQYF	-	TRBV7-9	TRBD1	TRBJ2-7
TGTGCCAGCAGCTCACAGGGTTACGAGCAGTACTTC	CASSSQGYEQYF	-	TRBV11-2	-	TRBJ2-7
TGCGCCAGCAGCCCCGGATCAACGGGGGTGGGCAATGAGCAGTTCTTC	CASSPGSTGVGNEQFF	few	TRBV5-1	-	TRBJ2-1
TGTGCCACCAGCAGAGATGGCGGAAGCTCCTACGAGCAGTACTTC	CATSRDGGSSYEQYF	once	TRBV15	-	TRBJ2-7
TGTGCCATCAGTGGTGAACCGGGGAGCTCCTACGAGCAGTACTTC	CAISGEPGSSYEQYF	-	TRBV10-3	-	TRBJ2-7
TGTGCCAGCAGTACGGCCGGGACAGGGGAGTTAGATACGCAGTATTTT	CASSTAGTGELDTQYF	-	TRBV28	TRBD1	TRBJ2-3
TGTGCCAGCAGCGTAAAAGGGGGCCACACAGATACGCAGTATTTT	CASSVKGGHTDTQYF	-	TRBV9	TRBD1	TRBJ2-3
TGTGCCAGCAGCTTCCTTCCGGGACTAGCGGGAGTCTACGAGCAGTACTTC	CASSFLPGLAGVYEQYF	-	TRBV7-6	TRBD2	TRBJ2-7
TGTGCCAGCAGCTTAAATAAGGCTAGCGGATACAATGAGCAGTTCTTC	CASSLNKASGYNEQFF	-	TRBV7-3	TRBD2	TRBJ2-1
TGTGCCAGCTCACTACAGGTTCCCGAAGCTTTCTTT	CASSLQVPEAFF	-	TRBV18	-	TRBJ1-1
TGTGCCAGCAGCCCTCGGGACAGCCTCAATTCACCCCTCCACTTT	CASSPRDSLNSPLHF	-	TRBV14	TRBD1	TRBJ1-6
TGTGCCAGCAGGCGGACAGGGGCGGACACCATATATTTT	CASRRTGADTIYF	-	TRBV11-2	TRBD1	TRBJ1-3
TGTGCCAGCAGGCCCGGGACTTATAGCTCCTACGAGCAGTACTTC	CASRPGTYSSYEQYF	-	TRBV6-6	-	TRBJ2-7
TGTGCCAGCAGTACTTCCGGAAACACCATATATTTT	CASSTSGNTIYF	-	TRBV28	-	TRBJ1-3
TGCGCCAGCAGCTTGAGAGACTCTGGGGCCAACGTCCTGACTTTC	CASSLRDSGANVLTF	-	TRBV5-1	-	TRBJ2-6
TGTGCCAGCAGCTCCGTTACTAGCGGGAGCTTGGATACGCAGTATTTT	CASSSVTSGSLDTQYF	once	TRBV11-2	TRBD2	TRBJ2-3
TGTGCCAGCAGCCCGCCCCAGGGGGCTAACACTGAAGCTTTCTTT	CASSPPQGANTEAFF	-	TRBV5-4	TRBD1	TRBJ1-1
TGTGCCAGCAGCCTAAAAGGGAGTCCCACTGAAGCTTTCTTT	CASSLKGSPTEAFF	once	TRBV7-9	-	TRBJ1-1
TGTGCCAGCACCCTGGACAGGGCGACCTACGAGCAGTACTTC	CASTLDRATYEQYF	-	TRBV7-2	TRBD1	TRBJ2-7
TGTGCCAGCAGCTCGCTCTACGACCCGATAGCTGTCTTC	CASSSLYDPIAVF	-	TRBV11-2	-	TRBJ2-1
TGTGCCAGCAGCGGACAGGGGGCCTCTGGCTACACCTTC	CASSGQGASGYTF	once	TRBV7-2	TRBD1	TRBJ1-2
TGTGCCAGCTTATCGGCGGGAGAGGGCACCGGGGAGCTGTTTTTT	CASLSAGEGTGELFF	-	TRBV28	TRBD2	TRBJ2-2
TGTGCCAGCAGCTTAGGGGGGGATGAGCAGTTCTTC	CASSLGGDEQFF	-	TRBV7-6	-	TRBJ2-1
TGTGCCAGCAGGACCGGGACAGCCACCTACGAGCAGTACTTC	CASRTGTATYEQYF	-	TRBV6-5	TRBD1	TRBJ2-7
TGTGCCAGCAGCTTGTCAGTAAATGAGCAGTTCTTC	CASSLSVNEQFF	-	TRBV5-6	-	TRBJ2-1
TGTGCCAGTAGTACGTCCTTGGGCAGGGGAAACACTGAAGCTTTCTTT	CASSTSLGRGNTEAFF	-	TRBV19	-	TRBJ1-1
TGCGCCAGCAGCTTGGGGGGGCAGGGAATGGCTGGGGCCAACGTCCTGACTTTC	CASSLGGQGMAGANVLTF	-	TRBV5-1	-	TRBJ2-6
TGCGCCAGCAGCTTGACCGGGATGGGCACTGAAGCTTTCTTT	CASSLTGMGTEAFF	-	TRBV5-1	-	TRBJ1-1
TGTGCCAGCAGCTTAGCGAGACTTATAGCGGGACCCGGGATTGGTACGCAGTATTTT	CASSLARLIAGPGIGTQYF	-	TRBV7-9	TRBD2	TRBJ2-3
TGTGCCAGCACGGGCCAGGGGAACGAGCAGTACTTC	CASTGQGNEQYF	-	TRBV13	-	TRBJ2-7
TGTGCCAGCAGCTTACTGAGAGCGGGCCCCCAAGAGACCCAGTACTTC	CASSLLRAGPQETQYF	-	TRBV11-2	-	TRBJ2-5
TGTGCCAGCAGCCTCGAGACCGGGGAGCTGTTTTTT	CASSLETGELFF	-	TRBV6-5	-	TRBJ2-2
TGTGCCAGCAGGACAGGGGGGTACGGCTACACCTTC	CASRTGGYGYTF	-	TRBV28	TRBD1	TRBJ1-2
TGTGCCAGCAGTCGACAGGGCGTGGTAGCTTTCTTT	CASSRQGVVAFF	-	TRBV6-5	TRBD1	TRBJ1-1
TGTGCCAGCAGTTACTCGAGACTTGCGTTCGGTGAGCAGTTCTTC	CASSYSRLAFGEQFF	-	TRBV6-5	-	TRBJ2-1
TGCGCCAGCAGCCCCTTAACAGGGAACACCGGGGAGCTGTTTTTT	CASSPLTGNTGELFF	-	TRBV5-1	-	TRBJ2-2
TGTGCCAGCAGCTCCCGGACAGGGATGGATCAGCCCCAGCATTTT	CASSSRTGMDQPQHF	-	TRBV7-6	TRBD1	TRBJ1-5
TGTGCCATCAGTGAGCGCGGACAGGGGAACACTGAAGCTTTCTTT	CAISERGQGNTEAFF	-	TRBV10-3	TRBD1	TRBJ1-1
TGTGCCAGCAGCGGCGGGACAGGGAATAATGAAAAACTGTTTTTT	CASSGGTGNNEKLFF	-	TRBV5-6	TRBD1	TRBJ1-4
TGCGCCAGCAGCGACGGCGGAACAATTGGGGGGGCAGATACGCAGTATTTT	CASSDGGTIGGADTQYF	-	TRBV5-1	TRBD2	TRBJ2-3
TGCGCCAGCAGGAGACTAGCGGGAGTGGTCGAGCAGTACTTC	CASRRLAGVVEQYF	-	TRBV5-1	TRBD2	TRBJ2-7
TGCGCCAGCAGCTTTACCGGGACAGGGCCCACCTACGAGCAGTACTTC	CASSFTGTGPTYEQYF	-	TRBV5-1	TRBD1	TRBJ2-7
TGTGCCAGCAGCCGACAGGGTGGGGCGGGGGATACGCAGTATTTT	CASSRQGGAGDTQYF	once	TRBV6-6	-	TRBJ2-3
TGTGCCAGCATGGGACAGGGAGAGGGTCAAGAGACCCAGTACTTC	CASMGQGEGQETQYF	once	TRBV6-6	TRBD1	TRBJ2-5
TGTGCCAGCAGTCCCCAGGGTGGCAATCAGCCCCAGCATTTT	CASSPQGGNQPQHF	-	TRBV28	-	TRBJ1-5